This T cell receptor beta chain was sequenced during a study of OX40 agonist ivuxolimab in advanced cancers. At the level of the study: Recorded diagnoses for dose-escalation patients were hepatocellular carcinoma, melanoma, renal cell or head and neck cancer.

Study-level results: The average count of expanded clones was higher among CD8+ T cells than among CD4+.

TCRdb's table, derived via immunoSEQ multiplex PCR, lists solely in-frame clones and lacks some. The sample shows about 45,000 clones, roughly 82% of them seen only once. This clone was seen a few times. The antigen remains unidentified. The sample was CD4+ or CD8+ T cells sorted from blood, taken in a trial of the OX40 agonist ivuxolimab. The TCR originated in an adult with an advanced solid tumor such as melanoma, head and neck, liver or kidney cancer.

The CDR3 reads CASSQEEYNEQFF. The CDR3, as DNA: TGCGCCAGCAGCCAAGAGGAATACAATGAGCAGTTCTTC. The gene calls are TRBV4-3 and TRBJ2-1, with D hard to call. CDR3 length equals 13 residues. The germline V gene has CDR1 LGHNA and CDR2 YSLEER. V lost 0 bases and J lost 4, with 4 bases in between.